This TCR beta chain was obtained from a study of read filtering for tumor transcriptome and immune sequencing. This clonotype has ten or more counts. From around 440 ng of RNA, a library with molecular barcoded alpha/delta and beta/gamma adaptors was made. One entry per CDR3 protein, called by TCRdb with MiXCR from the reads. Of 30,000 to 50,000 distinct CDR3 sequences detected, 12% appear once; the ten largest clones hold around 34%. The CDR3 contains 14 residues. Germline-derived CDR1 and CDR2 are SGHRS and YFSETQ. V lost 3 bases and J lost 5; bases outside the gene matches: 5. Sequenced sample: a population of CD138-negative cells sorted from bone marrow. This TCR was sampled from a donor aged 40 or older with multiple myeloma. The chain couples TRBV5-1 to TRBJ1-5, with 7 nucleotides matching TRBD1. The CDR3 DNA reads TGCGCCAGCAGCTCCCAGGGGGGGGATCAGCCCCAGCATTTT. It translates to CASSSQGGDQPQHF.